These 24 T cell receptor beta chains were all obtained from the same sample, sequenced in a study of blood T cell repertoires in COVID-19. Clones were sequenced by immunoSEQ multiplex PCR, and TCRdb holds only the in-frame ones, with some missing. This sample yields around 150,000 clones, of which approximately 80% are seen a single time; about a fifth belongs to the top ten. The material sequenced was peripheral blood. The source is a woman older than 75 with acute or convalescent COVID-19.

The genes are TRBV2 and TRBJ1-5; the D gene is possibly TRBD1 (5 bases). V shed 6 bases and J shed 3 bases, with 15 bases lying between them. Germline CDR1 reads SNHLY; CDR2 reads FYNNEI. This CDR3 has 15 amino acids. The CDR3 spells CASRSEGLFNQPQHF. The CDR3 DNA sequence: TGTGCCAGCAGATCGGAGGGACTGTTCAATCAGCCCCAGCATTTT.

The rearrangement links TRBV7-2 to TRBJ2-7; tentatively, D is TRBD2 (6 bases). Between the trimmed V and J ends, which lost 3 bases and 2 bases, there was a span of 8 bases. CDR1 and CDR2 (germline): SGHTA, FQGNSA. There are 13 residues in the CDR3. The CDR3 here is CASSLDYPYEQYF. CDR3 DNA: TGTGCCAGCAGCTTGGACTACCCCTACGAGCAGTACTTC.

V and J are TRBV18 and TRBJ1-2; 7 bases fit TRBD1. Trimming at V came to 1 base and at J to 1 base, leaving 3 bases not matched to a gene. Germline assignment: CDR1 KGHSH and CDR2 LQKENI. CDR3 length: 15 amino acids. CDR3 bases: TGTGCCAGCTCACCACTTCAGGGGGTTAACTATGGCTACACCTTC. It yields the protein CASSPLQGVNYGYTF.

The V call is TRBV5-1, the J call TRBJ1-5, with D possibly being TRBD1 (5 bases). This CDR3 comprises 15 residues. Deletions cut 2 bases from V and 0 bases from J, with 9 bases between. Germline-derived CDR1 and CDR2 are SGHRS and YFSETQ. CDR3 in DNA: TGCGCCAGCAGCTTTGTAGACAGTAGCAATCAGCCCCAGCATTTT. It encodes CASSFVDSSNQPQHF.

This chain uses TRBV4-1 with TRBJ2-1, with 9 bases identical to TRBD1. The CDR3 covers 16 residues. Germline lookup yields CDR1 MGHRA and CDR2 YSYEKL. V dropped 3 bases and J dropped 5; count of bases not matched to a gene: 8. The CDR3 sequence is CASSHQQGQGNNEQFF. CDR3 bases: TGCGCCAGCAGCCATCAACAAGGACAGGGGAACAATGAGCAGTTCTTC.

The CDR3 DNA is TGCGCCAGCAGCAACGGACAGGCTGTCGATACGCAGTATTTT. Translation gives CASSNGQAVDTQYF. The gene calls are TRBV5-1 and TRBJ2-3; TRBD1 agrees at 7 bases. Germline V CDR1 and CDR2: SGHRS, YFSETQ. With 4 bases clipped from V and 6 bases from J, the junction kept 8 bases outside the gene matches. This CDR3 contains 14 residues.

The J gene is TRBJ1-2, the V gene TRBV18; D is unclear. Germline V gene lookup returns CDR1 KGHSH and CDR2 LQKENI. This CDR3 comprises 14 residues. Trimming removed 3 bases at V and 3 bases at J, with 11 bases between. The CDR3 reads CASSPAEEDYGYTF. As DNA, the CDR3 is TGTGCCAGCTCACCCGCCGAGGAGGACTATGGCTACACCTTC.

CDR3 loop: CASTSGTSGRSSYEQYF. The CDR3 nucleotides read TGTGCCAGCACCTCCGGGACTAGCGGGAGAAGCTCCTACGAGCAGTACTTC. This chain joins TRBV5-6 and TRBJ2-7, with TRBD2 matching 14 bases. Germline CDR1 SGHDT, CDR2 YYEEEE. J was trimmed by 0 bases and V by 6 bases; bases with no gene match: 8. This CDR3 comprises 17 residues.

The CDR3 here is CAWRLAGASSTDTQYF. Here the CDR3 DNA reads TGTGCCTGGAGACTAGCGGGAGCCTCTAGCACAGATACGCAGTATTTT. The chain combines TRBV30 with TRBJ2-3, with TRBD2 identical over 11 bases. This CDR3 region has 16 residues. CDR1 and CDR2 (germline): GTSNPN, SVGIG (reference sequence). V gave up 3 bases and J gave up 0 bases; unmatched junction bases: 5.

In its sample, this clone was seen a few times. The J gene is TRBJ1-4, the V gene TRBV4-2, with 8 bases identical to TRBD1. Unmatched junction bases numbered 6, after V lost 1 base and J lost 5 bases. The CDR3 is 16 amino acids. Germline V lookup: CDR1 LGHNA, CDR2 YNFKEQ. CDR3 region: CASSQGGNRGNEKLFF. DNA for the CDR3: TGTGCCAGCAGCCAAGGGGGAAACAGGGGGAATGAAAAACTGTTTTTT.

A single count supports this clone. Other nucleotide sequences from this sample produce the same CDR3. CDR3: CASSFAGTAYEQYF. CDR3 DNA: TGTGCCAGCAGCTTTGCCGGGACAGCATACGAGCAGTACTTC. The V call is TRBV7-9, the J call TRBJ2-7; 7 bases line up with TRBD1. The CDR3 has 14 amino acids. V lost 3 bases to trimming and J lost 4 bases; unmatched junction nucleotides: 6. The germline V gene encodes CDR1 SEHNR and CDR2 FQNEAQ (reference sequence).

This sequence joins TRBV18 and TRBJ1-1; D is undetermined. V was shortened by 6 bases and J by 0 bases, with 8 bases between the two germline ends. Looked up from germline, CDR1 is KGHSH and CDR2 is LQKENI. CDR3 length: 13 amino acids. DNA for the CDR3: TGTGCCAGCTCCCCGACAATGAACACTGAAGCTTTCTTT. It translates to CASSPTMNTEAFF.

The chain has TRBV5-4 and TRBJ2-7, with 7 bases lining up with TRBD1. This CDR3 has 14 residues. Trimming removed 5 bases from V and 6 bases from J; junction bases left unmatched: 11. Looked up from germline, CDR1 is SGHNT and CDR2 is YYREEE (reference sequence). The CDR3 loop is CASSSPGTASEQYF. CDR3 coding DNA: TGTGCCAGCAGTTCTCCCGGGACAGCAAGCGAGCAGTACTTC.

V is TRBV30 and J is TRBJ1-1; TRBD1 might be the D (6 bases). V lost 0 bases to trimming and J lost 1 base, with 9 bases between them. The CDR3 consists of 14 residues. From germline, CDR1 is GTSNPN and CDR2 SVGIG (reference sequence). DNA of the CDR3: TGTGCCTGGAGTGTAGGGGGGGGGAACACTGAAGCTTTCTTT. Translated: CAWSVGGGNTEAFF.

The rearrangement joins TRBV3-1 (or the pseudogene TRBV3-2) to TRBJ2-3, with 10 bases lining up with TRBD2. V was clipped by 6 bases and J by 0 bases; unmatched bases: 18. The V gene's germline CDR1 is LGHDT and CDR2 YNNKEL (reference sequence). This CDR3 is built from 20 residues. The CDR3 sequence: CASRPRGRAGGPESTDTQYF. As DNA, the CDR3 is TGTGCCAGCAGGCCCCGCGGCCGAGCGGGAGGGCCTGAAAGCACAGATACGCAGTATTTT.

This clone was recorded a few times. This sequence joins TRBV19 and TRBJ2-2; the match to TRBD2 covers 7 bases. Trimming cost V 1 base and J 4 bases; bases outside gene matches: 9. This CDR3 is 17 amino acids long. The germline CDR1 and CDR2 sequences are LNHDA and SQIVND (reference sequence). The CDR3 reads CASSIGEGYWGTGELFF. DNA of the CDR3: TGTGCCAGTAGTATAGGGGAGGGCTACTGGGGCACCGGGGAGCTGTTTTTT.

This sequence joins TRBV7-2 and TRBJ2-2; TRBD2 matches at 9 bases. After removal of 9 bases from V and 5 bases from J, the junction contained 4 bases not matched to a gene. There are 13 residues in the CDR3. Germline CDR1 and CDR2: SGHTA and FQGNSA. CDR3 in amino acids: CARTSGLTGELFF. In DNA, the CDR3 is TGTGCCAGGACTAGCGGTCTGACCGGGGAGCTGTTTTTT.

The V and J genes are TRBV5-8 and TRBJ1-2; D gene uncertain. Germline CDR1 reads SGHTS; CDR2 reads YDEGEE. The ends were cut back, 2 bases at V and 3 bases at J, with 11 bases in the middle. The CDR3 has 14 residues. The CDR3 sequence is CASSFQYIDYGYTF. The CDR3, as DNA: TGTGCCAGCAGCTTTCAGTATATCGACTATGGCTACACCTTC.

This chain uses TRBV19 with TRBJ2-1, with a tentative D call TRBD2 (6 bases). Between the trimmed V and J ends, which lost 4 bases and 4 bases, there was a span of 17 bases. There are 16 residues in the CDR3. Germline CDR1 and CDR2: LNHDA and SQIVND (reference sequence). The CDR3 sequence is CASSSWGGIGYNEQFF. The CDR3 bases are TGTGCCAGTAGTAGCTGGGGCGGGATAGGGTACAATGAGCAGTTCTTC.

The V gene is TRBV5-5, the J gene TRBJ2-1; D gene unclear. The CDR3 length is 12 residues. CDR1 SGHKS and CDR2 YYEKEE come from the germline V gene (reference sequence). V lost 1 base, J lost 5 bases, and 4 bases lay in between. The CDR3, as DNA: TGTGCCAGCAGCTTGCACAACAATGAGCAGTTCTTC. This sequence encodes CASSLHNNEQFF.

CDR3 in DNA: TGTGCCAGCAGCCGACAGGGGGCAACTAATGAAAAACTGTTTTTT. It yields the protein CASSRQGATNEKLFF. The chain couples TRBV5-5 to TRBJ1-4, with TRBD1 matching 9 bases. CDR3 size: 15 residues. Germline V gene data show CDR1 as SGHKS and CDR2 as YYEKEE (reference sequence). With 4 bases clipped from V and 0 bases from J, the junction kept 1 base outside the gene matches.

This clone was observed at least ten times. This chain connects TRBV19 to TRBJ1-5, with no clear D. The CDR3 loop spans 15 amino acids. Germline loops: CDR1 LNHDA, CDR2 SQIVND (reference sequence). V dropped 7 bases and J dropped 4 bases, with 17 bases sitting between them. For the CDR3, the DNA is TGTGCCAGTACCGCTTACGGAGGGTGGAATCAGCCCCAGCATTTT. Translation gives CASTAYGGWNQPQHF.

The chain has TRBV6-5 and TRBJ2-1; the D is unclear. The CDR3 contains 14 residues. The germline gives CDR1 MNHEY, CDR2 SVGAGI. Trimming removed 7 bases at V and 0 bases at J, with 10 bases between. The CDR3 nucleotides read TGTGCCAGCAACGACTTTAGCTCCTACAATGAGCAGTTCTTC. The encoded protein is CASNDFSSYNEQFF.

This chain links TRBV6-5 with TRBJ1-2; D is perhaps TRBD1 (5 bases). Trimming cost V 6 bases and J 4 bases, with 18 bases left between them. The CDR3 loop spans 15 amino acids. Germline V gives CDR1 MNHEY, CDR2 SVGAGI. CDR3 nucleotide sequence: TGTGCCAGCAGCGTTGGATGGGGGGAGAGCTATGGCTACACCTTC. Protein: CASSVGWGESYGYTF.